Listed below are T cell receptor beta chains from one sample, sequenced in a study of control samples from healthy donors and cancer patients. Sequencing was performed with immunoSEQ multiplex PCR; in TCRdb, only in-frame clones are kept and a portion is missing. The sample lists about 75,000 clones, 94% occurring once. Sequencing was done on a sample of blood. Every receptor here comes from a middle-aged woman in good health. CDR3s include the opening cysteine and the closing phenylalanine or tryptophan. D genes are given only for firm matches. Clone size, where shown, is once, few, many, or a class for clones that have expanded.

d_call clone_size j_call v_call cdr3_aa cdr3_nt
NA NA TRBJ2-5 TRBV11-2 CASSLGFAGEETQYF TGTGCCAGCAGCTTAGGGTTTGCGGGTGAAGAGACCCAGTACTTC
NA NA TRBJ2-7 TRBV21-1 CASSARQKEGYYEQYF TGTGCCAGCAGCGCCCGACAGAAAGAAGGCTACTACGAGCAGTACTTC
NA NA TRBJ2-5 TRBV27 CASSLGQGSYQETQYF TGTGCCAGCAGTTTAGGCCAGGGGTCGTACCAAGAGACCCAGTACTTC
TRBD1 NA TRBJ2-5 TRBV7-9 CASSLVTGDGETQYF TGTGCCAGCAGCTTAGTAACAGGGGACGGAGAGACCCAGTACTTC
TRBD1 NA TRBJ1-5 TRBV7-6 CASSPRDQGAQPQHF TGTGCCAGCAGTCCAAGAGATCAGGGGGCTCAGCCCCAGCATTTT
NA NA TRBJ2-2 TRBV12-3/TRBV12-4 CASRFSTGELFF TGTGCCAGCAGGTTTTCCACCGGGGAGCTGTTTTTT
TRBD1 NA TRBJ1-1 TRBV19 CASSTRRDRVTEAFF TGTGCCAGTAGTACGCGCCGGGACAGGGTTACTGAAGCTTTCTTT
NA NA TRBJ1-6 TRBV7-2 CASSLFQGNSPLHF TGTGCCAGCAGCTTATTTCAGGGGAATTCACCCCTCCACTTT
NA once TRBJ1-5 TRBV7-2 CASSLVLDSNQPQHF TGTGCCAGCAGCTTAGTTTTGGACAGCAATCAGCCCCAGCATTTT
NA NA TRBJ1-5 TRBV19 CASSIGVLSNQPQHF TGTGCCAGTAGTATTGGTGTGTTGAGCAATCAGCCCCAGCATTTT
NA NA TRBJ2-7 TRBV27 CASSLLSVGGEQYF TGTGCCAGCAGTTTATTAAGCGTGGGTGGCGAGCAGTACTTC
NA NA TRBJ1-5 TRBV19 CASSISTGRSNQPQHF TGTGCCAGTAGTATCTCGACAGGACGTAGCAATCAGCCCCAGCATTTT
NA NA TRBJ2-7 TRBV5-1 CASSLAGVGSNEQYF TGCGCCAGCAGCTTGGCTGGGGTGGGCTCTAACGAGCAGTACTTC
NA NA TRBJ2-3 TRBV10-1 CASSVGQRTDTQYF TGCGCCAGCAGTGTCGGACAGCGCACAGATACGCAGTATTTT
TRBD1 NA TRBJ1-2 TRBV6-4 CASTPTPGGNYGYTF TGTGCCAGCACCCCGACTCCAGGGGGTAACTATGGCTACACCTTC